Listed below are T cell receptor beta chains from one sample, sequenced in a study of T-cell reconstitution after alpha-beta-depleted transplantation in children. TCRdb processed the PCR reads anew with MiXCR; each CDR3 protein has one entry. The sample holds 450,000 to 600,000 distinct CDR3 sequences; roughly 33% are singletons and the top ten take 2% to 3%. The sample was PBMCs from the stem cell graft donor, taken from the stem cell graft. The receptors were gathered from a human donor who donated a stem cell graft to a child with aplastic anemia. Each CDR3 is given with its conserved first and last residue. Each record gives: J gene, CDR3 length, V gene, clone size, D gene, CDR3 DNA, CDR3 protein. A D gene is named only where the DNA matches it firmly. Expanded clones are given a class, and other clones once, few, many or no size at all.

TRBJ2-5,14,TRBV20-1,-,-,TGCAGTGCTAGGCCCCGGTCCGGGTGGGAGACCCAGTACTTC,CSARPRSGWETQYF
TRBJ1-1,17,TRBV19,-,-,TGTGCCAGTAGTACCCCCTTCTTAGGGGGACCGAACACTGAAGCTTTCTTT,CASSTPFLGGPNTEAFF
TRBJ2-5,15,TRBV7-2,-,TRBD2,TGTGCCAGCAGCCATAGCGGGAGTCGCCAAGAGACCCAGTACTTC,CASSHSGSRQETQYF
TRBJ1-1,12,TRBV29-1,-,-,TGCAGGGCCACGAGGGGAAACACTGAAGCTTTCTTT,CRATRGNTEAFF
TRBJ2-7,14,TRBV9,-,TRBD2,TGTGCCAGCAGCGCCGGGAGGGGAACAGACGAGCAGTACTTC,CASSAGRGTDEQYF
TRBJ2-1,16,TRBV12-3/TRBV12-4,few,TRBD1,TGTGCCAGCAGTCGAGAGACAGGGGGCTTGGACAATGAGCAGTTCTTC,CASSRETGGLDNEQFF
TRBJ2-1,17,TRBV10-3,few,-,TGTGCCATCAGTGAGTCGAAGATGGGTACTGGGGGATATGAGCAGTTCTTC,CAISESKMGTGGYEQFF
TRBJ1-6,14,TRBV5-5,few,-,TGTCCCAGAGAGGGGACACCGATAAATTCACCCCTCCACTTT,CPREGTPINSPLHF
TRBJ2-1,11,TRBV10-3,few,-,TGTGCCATCAGTTTGACTGGTGAGCAGTTCTTC,CAISLTGEQFF
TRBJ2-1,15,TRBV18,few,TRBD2,TGTGCCAGCTCACCGGGGACTAGCGGGGACAATGAGCAGTTCTTC,CASSPGTSGDNEQFF
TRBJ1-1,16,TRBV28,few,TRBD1,TGTGCCAGCAGTTCGACAGGGAGGAGACGGAACACTGAAGCTTTCTTT,CASSSTGRRRNTEAFF
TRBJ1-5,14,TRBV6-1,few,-,TGTGCCAGCAGTCCACTCCATAGCAATCAGCCCCAGCATTTT,CASSPLHSNQPQHF
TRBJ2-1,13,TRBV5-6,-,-,TGTGCCAGCAGCTTTAGCCGCTACAATGAGCAGTTCTTC,CASSFSRYNEQFF
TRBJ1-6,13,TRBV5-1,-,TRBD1,TGCGCCAGCCTGGACAGGGGGAATTCACCCCTCCACTTT,CASLDRGNSPLHF
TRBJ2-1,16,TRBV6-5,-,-,TGTGCCAGCAGTACCATGGGAGCTAGCTCCTACAATGAGCAGTTCTTC,CASSTMGASSYNEQFF
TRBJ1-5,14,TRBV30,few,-,TGTGCCTGGAGTGGACGGGAATTCAATCAGCCCCAGCATTTT,CAWSGREFNQPQHF
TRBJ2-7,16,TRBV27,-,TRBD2,TGTGCCAGCAGTTTATCCATAGCGGGAGCTGGCCACGAGCAGTACTTC,CASSLSIAGAGHEQYF
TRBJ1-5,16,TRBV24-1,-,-,TGTGCCACCAGTGACCCGAGGACAGCTGGCAATCAGCCCCAGCATTTT,CATSDPRTAGNQPQHF
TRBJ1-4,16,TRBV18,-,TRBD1,TGTGCCAGCTCGGTTACCTGGGACAGCGAGAGCGAAAAACTGTTTTTT,CASSVTWDSESEKLFF
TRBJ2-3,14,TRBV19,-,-,TGTGCCAGTAAAGGAAATAGCGAGGCAGATACGCAGTATTTT,CASKGNSEADTQYF
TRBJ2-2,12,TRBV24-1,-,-,TGTGCCACCAGTGGGTACACCGGGGAGCTGTTTTTT,CATSGYTGELFF
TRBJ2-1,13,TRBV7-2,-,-,TGTGCCAGCAGCCCCCGCTCCTACAATGAGCAGTTCTTC,CASSPRSYNEQFF
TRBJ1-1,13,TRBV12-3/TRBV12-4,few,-,TGTGCCAGCAGTTACGGACCTTACACTGAAGCTTTCTTT,CASSYGPYTEAFF
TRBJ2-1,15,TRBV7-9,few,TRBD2,TGTGCCAGCAGCTCCGAATTAGGGAGGGGCAATGAGCAGTTCTTC,CASSSELGRGNEQFF
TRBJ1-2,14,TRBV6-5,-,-,TGTGCCAGCAGTTACCGGGGGAGGGACTATGGCTACACCTTC,CASSYRGRDYGYTF
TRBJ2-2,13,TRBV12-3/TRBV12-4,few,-,TGTGCCAGCACCGGGAGTAACACCGGGGAGCTGTTTTTT,CASTGSNTGELFF
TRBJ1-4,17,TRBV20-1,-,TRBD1,TGCAGTGCTGTCTCCAGGGGGGCACCCACAACTAATGAAAAACTGTTTTTT,CSAVSRGAPTTNEKLFF
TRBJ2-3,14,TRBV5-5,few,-,TGTGCCAGCAGCTTGGGGGATGTCACAGATACGCAGTATTTT,CASSLGDVTDTQYF
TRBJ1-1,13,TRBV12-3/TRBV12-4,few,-,TGTGCCAGCAGTAAGGGAAGAAACACTGAAGCTTTCTTT,CASSKGRNTEAFF
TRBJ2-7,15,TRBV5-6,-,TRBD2,TGTGCCAGCAGCTTAGGCCTAGCGGGAGACTACGAGCAGTACTTC,CASSLGLAGDYEQYF
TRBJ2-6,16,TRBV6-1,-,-,TGTGCCAGCAGTGGGTTTGGGGGCCCTGGGGCCAACGTCCTGACTTTC,CASSGFGGPGANVLTF
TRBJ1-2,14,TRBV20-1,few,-,TGCAGTGCTACGGTGGGGGGTATAGACTATGGCTACACCTTC,CSATVGGIDYGYTF
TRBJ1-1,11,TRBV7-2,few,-,TGTGCCAGCAGCTTAGATGTTAGGGCTTTCTTT,CASSLDVRAFF
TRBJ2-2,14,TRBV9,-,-,TGTGCCAGCGGTCGCGAGGCGAACACCGGGGAGCTGTTTTTT,CASGREANTGELFF
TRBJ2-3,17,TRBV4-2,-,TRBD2,TGTGCCAGCAGCCAAGATTCAGGTAGCGGGGGCACAGATACGCAGTATTTT,CASSQDSGSGGTDTQYF
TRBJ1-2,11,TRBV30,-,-,TGTGCCTGGAGTGATCTTCTTCTTAGCACCTTC,CAWSDLLLSTF
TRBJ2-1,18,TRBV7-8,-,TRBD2,TGTGCCAGCAGCTTAGCGTTGGGTGGCGGGAGAGTTTCAAATGAGCAGTTCTTC,CASSLALGGGRVSNEQFF
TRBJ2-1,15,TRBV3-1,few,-,TGTGCCAGCAGCAAGACAGATAGCTCCTACAATGAGCAGTTCTTC,CASSKTDSSYNEQFF
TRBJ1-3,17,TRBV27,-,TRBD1,TGTGCCAGCAGTCCCCGACAGGGGGGCCACTCTGGAAACACCATATATTTT,CASSPRQGGHSGNTIYF
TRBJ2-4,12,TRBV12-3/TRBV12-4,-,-,TGTGCCAGCAGTTTCGGGGAAAACATTCAGTACTTC,CASSFGENIQYF
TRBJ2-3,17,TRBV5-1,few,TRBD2,TGCGCCAGCAGCTTGACCGGGACTAGCCCCCGCACAGATACGCAGTATTTT,CASSLTGTSPRTDTQYF
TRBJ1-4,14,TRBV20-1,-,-,TGCAGTGCTAGGAGGCAGCCAACTAATGAAAAACTGTTTTTT,CSARRQPTNEKLFF